The entry below gives a single T cell receptor beta chain sequence along with its context. This sample is part of a study of blood T cell repertoires in COVID-19. Background on the study: The analysed material was cDNA or gDNA that came from T cells, B-cell-depleted T cells, or PBMCs.

Per the original data handling: How many nucleated cells were present was estimated from reference gene primer amplification. Clones were sequenced by immunoSEQ multiplex PCR, and TCRdb holds only the in-frame ones, with some missing. V and J calls and clone size come straight from that table; D and trimming were deduced from the DNA. The data hold 100,000 to 150,000 clones, with more than 65% observed a single time. This CDR3 contains 16 residues. Germline CDR1 and CDR2: SGHRS and YFSETQ. The V gene end was trimmed by 3 bases and the J gene end by 3 bases; junction bases not matched to a gene: 4. This chain joins TRBV5-1 and TRBJ2-3; 13 bases agree with TRBD2. This TCR was recovered from a woman in her seventies with acute or convalescent COVID-19. The sample was peripheral blood. The CDR3 DNA reads TGCGCCAGCAGCTATCCGGGACTAGCGGGAACAGATACGCAGTATTTT. It is translated as CASSYPGLAGTDTQYF.